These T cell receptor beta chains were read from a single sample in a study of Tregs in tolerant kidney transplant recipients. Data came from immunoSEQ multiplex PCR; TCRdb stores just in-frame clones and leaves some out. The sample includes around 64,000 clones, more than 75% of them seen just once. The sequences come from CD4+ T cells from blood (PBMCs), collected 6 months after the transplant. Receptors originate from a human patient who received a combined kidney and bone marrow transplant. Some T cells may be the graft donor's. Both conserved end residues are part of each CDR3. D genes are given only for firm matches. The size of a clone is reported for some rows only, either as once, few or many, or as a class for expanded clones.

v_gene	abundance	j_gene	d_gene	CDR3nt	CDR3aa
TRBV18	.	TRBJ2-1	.	TGTGCCAGCTCACCCCGGGATTCCTACAATGAGCAGTTCTTC	CASSPRDSYNEQFF
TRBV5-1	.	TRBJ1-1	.	TGCGCCAGCAGCTTGACATTGAACACTGAAGCTTTCTTT	CASSLTLNTEAFF
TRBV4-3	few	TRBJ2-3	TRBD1	TGCGCCAGCAGCCAGAACAGGGGGGATACGCAGTATTTT	CASSQNRGDTQYF
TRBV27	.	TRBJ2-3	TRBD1	TGTGCCAGCAGTTCTCACAGGGGCAACACAGATACGCAGTATTTT	CASSSHRGNTDTQYF
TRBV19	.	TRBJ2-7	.	TGTGCCAGTAAAGACGGCAGGGGCCACGAGCAGTACTTC	CASKDGRGHEQYF
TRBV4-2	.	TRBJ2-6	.	TGTGCCAGCAGCCCCGGGTACTCTGGGGCCAACGTCCTGACTTTC	CASSPGYSGANVLTF
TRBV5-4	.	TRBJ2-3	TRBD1	TGTGCCAGCAGCCGGGGACAGACTAGCACAGATACGCAGTATTTT	CASSRGQTSTDTQYF
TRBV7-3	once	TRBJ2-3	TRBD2	TGTGCCAGCAGCTTGCTCGCCCTTACTAGCGGGGGCACAGATACGCAGTATTTT	CASSLLALTSGGTDTQYF
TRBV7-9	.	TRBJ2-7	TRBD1	TGTGCCAGCAGCTTAGGGGACAGGGCTTCCTACGAGCAGTACTTC	CASSLGDRASYEQYF
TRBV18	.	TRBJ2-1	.	TGTGCCAGCGCTGGCGGGGCTTCCTACAATGAGCAGTTCTTC	CASAGGASYNEQFF
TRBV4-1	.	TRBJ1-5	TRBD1	TGCGCCAGCAGCCAACAATCTACAGGGGGCATCGATCAGCCCCAGCATTTT	CASSQQSTGGIDQPQHF
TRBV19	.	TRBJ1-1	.	TGTGCCAGTAGTACGACAGCTAACACTGAAGCTTTCTTT	CASSTTANTEAFF
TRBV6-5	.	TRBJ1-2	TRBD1	TGTGCCAGCAGTTCAACAGGGGGCGCAGGAGGCTACACCTTC	CASSSTGGAGGYTF
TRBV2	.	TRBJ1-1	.	TGTGCCAGCAGATCAGGCTTGGTTAACACTGAAGCTTTCTTT	CASRSGLVNTEAFF
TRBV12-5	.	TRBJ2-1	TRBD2	TGTGCTAGTGGTTTGAATAGCGGGGAAAATGAGCAGTTCTTC	CASGLNSGENEQFF
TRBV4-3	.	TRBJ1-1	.	TGCGCCAGCAGCCAAGACTGGACAGTTATGAACACTGAAGCTTTCTTT	CASSQDWTVMNTEAFF
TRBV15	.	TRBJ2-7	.	TGTGCCACCAGCAGAGTTTGGGACAAATCCTACGAGCAGTACTTC	CATSRVWDKSYEQYF
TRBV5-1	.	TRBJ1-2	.	TGCGCCAGCAGCCCGACACAGGGTAAGGGAACTTATGGCTACACCTTC	CASSPTQGKGTYGYTF
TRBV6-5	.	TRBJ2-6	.	TGTGCCAGCAGTTTACAGGGCTCTGGGGCCAACGTCCTGACTTTC	CASSLQGSGANVLTF
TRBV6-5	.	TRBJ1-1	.	TGTGCCAGCAGTTACTCCGGGGGGCGCGGCACTGAAGCTTTCTTT	CASSYSGGRGTEAFF
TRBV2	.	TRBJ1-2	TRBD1	TGTGCCAGCAGTGGCGACAGGGGTTCGGTCTATGGCTACACCTTC	CASSGDRGSVYGYTF
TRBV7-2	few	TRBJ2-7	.	TGTGCCAGCAGCTTAGGTAGCTACGAGCAGTACTTC	CASSLGSYEQYF
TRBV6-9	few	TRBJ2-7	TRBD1	TGTGCCAGCAGCCCCGGGACAGGGGTTGAGCAGTACTTC	CASSPGTGVEQYF
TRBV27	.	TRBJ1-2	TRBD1	TGTGCCAGCAGAGGGACAGGGGGCGCCTATGGCTACACCTTC	CASRGTGGAYGYTF
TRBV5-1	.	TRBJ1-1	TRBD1	TGCGCCAGCAGCCCCCCAAGGGGGCGCACTGAAGCTTTCTTT	CASSPPRGRTEAFF
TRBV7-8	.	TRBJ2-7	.	TGTGCCAGCAGCTTAATGACAGCGAGCTCCTACGAGCAGTACTTC	CASSLMTASSYEQYF
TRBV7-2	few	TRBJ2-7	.	TGTGCCAGCAGCCCCGACAGGTTCTCCTACGAGCAGTACTTC	CASSPDRFSYEQYF
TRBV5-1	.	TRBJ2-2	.	TGCGCCAGCAGCTCCCTCGAGGTCTTCCCTGTGACCGGGGAGCTGTTTTTT	CASSSLEVFPVTGELFF
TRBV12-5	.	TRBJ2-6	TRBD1	TGTGCTAGTGACTCACAGGGGACAGGGGCCAACGTCCTGACTTTC	CASDSQGTGANVLTF
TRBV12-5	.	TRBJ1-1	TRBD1	TGTGCTAGTGGTCTAGGACAGGGGAGGAAATCTGAAGCTTTCTTT	CASGLGQGRKSEAFF
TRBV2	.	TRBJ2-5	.	TGTGCCAGCAGCCCCCAGGTGGCCGGAGAGACCCAGTACTTC	CASSPQVAGETQYF
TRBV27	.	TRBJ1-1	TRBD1	TGTGCCAGCAGTTTACAGGGGGCGGAAACTGAAGCTTTCTTT	CASSLQGAETEAFF
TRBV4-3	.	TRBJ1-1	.	TGCGCCAGCTCCCACCAACTAGACACTGAAGCTTTCTTT	CASSHQLDTEAFF
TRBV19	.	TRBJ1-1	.	TGTGCCAGTAGTATAGATCGGGTGAACACTGAAGCTTTCTTT	CASSIDRVNTEAFF
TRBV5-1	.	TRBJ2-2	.	TGCGCCAGCAGCCAGACAACGAACACCGGGGAGCTGTTTTTT	CASSQTTNTGELFF
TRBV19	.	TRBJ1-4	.	TGTGCCAGTTCCTACGCGGGGACGCCTAATGAAAAACTGTTTTTT	CASSYAGTPNEKLFF
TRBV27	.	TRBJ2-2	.	TGTGCCAGCAGTTCGACACTCAACACCGGGGAGCTGTTTTTT	CASSSTLNTGELFF
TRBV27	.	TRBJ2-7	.	TGTGCCAGCAGTTTAAGAGTGGTCGAGCAGTACTTC	CASSLRVVEQYF
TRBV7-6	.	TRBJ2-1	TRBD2	TGTGCCAGCAGCTTATTAGGACTAGCGGGCCACAATGAGCAGTTCTTC	CASSLLGLAGHNEQFF
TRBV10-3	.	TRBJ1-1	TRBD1	TGTGCCATCAGTGAGACTAACGGACAGGGGGGGGAGGCTTTCTTT	CAISETNGQGGEAFF
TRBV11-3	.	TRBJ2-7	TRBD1	TGTGCCAGCAGCCCCTCGACAGGGAATTACTACGAGCAGTACTTC	CASSPSTGNYYEQYF
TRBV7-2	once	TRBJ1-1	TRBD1	TGTGCCAGCAGGGACAGGGCCACTGAAGCTTTCTTT	CASRDRATEAFF
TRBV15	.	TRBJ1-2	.	TGTGCCACCAGCAGATCCAGGGGCTCCCCTGGAGGCTACACCTTC	CATSRSRGSPGGYTF
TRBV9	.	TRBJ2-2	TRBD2	TGTGCCAGCAGCGTTAGCGGGGGGGGGAACGGGGAGCTGTTTTTT	CASSVSGGGNGELFF
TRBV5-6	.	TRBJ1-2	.	TGTGCCAGCAACCAACAGGGACGCTATGGCTACACCTTC	CASNQQGRYGYTF